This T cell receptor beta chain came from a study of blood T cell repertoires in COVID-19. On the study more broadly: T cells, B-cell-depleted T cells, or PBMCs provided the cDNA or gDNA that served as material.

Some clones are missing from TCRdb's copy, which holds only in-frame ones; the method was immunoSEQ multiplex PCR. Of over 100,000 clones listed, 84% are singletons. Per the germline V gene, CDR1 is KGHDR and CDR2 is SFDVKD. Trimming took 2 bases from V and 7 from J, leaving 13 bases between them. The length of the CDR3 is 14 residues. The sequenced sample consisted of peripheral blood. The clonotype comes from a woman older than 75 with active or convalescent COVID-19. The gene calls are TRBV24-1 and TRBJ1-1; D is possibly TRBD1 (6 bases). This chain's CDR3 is CATSDSQGRGEAFF. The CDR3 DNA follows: TGTGCCACCAGTGATTCCCAGGGCAGGGGTGAAGCTTTCTTT.